These 16 T cell receptor beta chains share one sample of origin, sequenced in a study of cytomegalovirus exposure and HLA in healthy donors. The method was immunoSEQ multiplex PCR; TCRdb's version includes in-frame clones alone and lacks a portion of them. The sample lists some 59,000 clones; nearly 90% were seen once. Sequenced: PBMCs. All receptors come from a woman aged 18-29 years in good health and CMV-seronegative.

The chain recombines TRBV7-9 with TRBJ2-7, with TRBD1 identical over 7 bases. J was trimmed by 2 bases and V by 5 bases; bases with no gene match: 6. Germline V gene data show CDR1 as SEHNR and CDR2 as FQNEAQ (reference sequence). The CDR3 is made up of 14 amino acids. The CDR3 is CASSTRQGAYEQYF. CDR3 coding DNA: TGTGCCAGCAGCACCAGACAGGGCGCCTACGAGCAGTACTTC.

The chain links TRBV6-7 to TRBJ2-1, with TRBD2 identical over 8 bases. TRBV6-7 is flagged as an ORF with uncertain function. The CDR3 covers 15 residues. The trim removed 6 bases at V and 5 bases at J, leaving 9 bases unmatched. The CDR3 sequence is CASSSGGITNNEQFF. In DNA form, the CDR3 reads TGTGCCAGCAGCTCGGGAGGGATCACCAACAATGAGCAGTTCTTC.

The rearrangement links TRBV4-2 to TRBJ2-1; the match to TRBD2 covers 9 bases. CDR3 length equals 16 residues. With 0 bases clipped from V and 2 bases from J, the junction kept 2 bases outside the gene matches. Germline V gene sequence: CDR1 LGHNA, CDR2 YNFKEQ. CDR3 residues: CASSQDASGTYNEQFF. CDR3 DNA sequence: TGTGCCAGCAGCCAAGATGCTAGCGGGACCTACAATGAGCAGTTCTTC.

This clone occurred once. The chain combines TRBV19 with TRBJ1-5, with D unclear. Germline lookup yields CDR1 LNHDA and CDR2 SQIVND (reference sequence). The CDR3 contains 13 residues. The germline V and J ends were trimmed by 1 base and 7 bases, with 8 bases remaining between them. CDR3 region: CASSIAPSQPQHF. CDR3 bases: TGTGCCAGTAGTATAGCCCCGTCCCAGCCCCAGCATTTT.

The rearrangement uses TRBV18 and TRBJ2-5; 8 nucleotides align to TRBD1. Looked up from germline, CDR1 is KGHSH and CDR2 is LQKENI. The trim removed 6 bases at V and 4 bases at J, leaving 10 bases unmatched. The CDR3 is 15 amino acids. The CDR3 DNA is TGTGCCAGCTCGCTTGGATCAGGGGGCGTAGAGACCCAGTACTTC. Its translation is CASSLGSGGVETQYF.

The rearrangement uses TRBV6-6 and TRBJ2-5; a weak D match, TRBD2 (7 bases). V lost 11 bases, J lost 1 base, and 20 bases lay in between. From germline, CDR1 is MNHNY and CDR2 SVGAGI (reference sequence). CDR3 length: 15 residues. In nucleotides, the CDR3 is TGTGCCGGGGGGGGCGGTTCAGGGCCCCAAGAGACCCAGTACTTC. Translation gives CAGGGGSGPQETQYF.

This chain links TRBV10-3 with TRBJ2-2, with D possibly being TRBD1 (6 bases). Germline assignment: CDR1 ENHRY and CDR2 SYGVKD. Trimming removed 6 bases at V and 3 bases at J, with 14 bases between. CDR3 length: 15 residues. CDR3 amino acids: CAIRLRDTHTGELFF. For the CDR3, the DNA is TGTGCCATCAGGTTACGGGACACTCACACCGGGGAGCTGTTTTTT.

The CDR3 bases are TGCGCCAGCAGCCAAGTGGTGACTAGCGGGGGCGATGAGCAGTTCTTC. Protein product: CASSQVVTSGGDEQFF. The chain couples TRBV4-1 to TRBJ2-1, with 12 nucleotides matching TRBD2. Trimming took 1 base from V and 8 from J; bases not matched to a gene: 6. Germline CDR1 is MGHRA and CDR2 is YSYEKL. The CDR3 has 16 residues.

This chain links TRBV7-8 with TRBJ2-7; no reliable D call. This CDR3 region has 14 residues. Trimming shortened V by 4 bases and J by 3 bases, and 13 bases separated the two germline ends. Germline V lookup: CDR1 SGHVS, CDR2 FQNEAQ. The CDR3 reads CASSSNRNYYEQYF. The CDR3 coding sequence is TGTGCCAGCAGCTCTAATCGAAACTACTACGAGCAGTACTTC. Combining the CDR3 with reference TRBV7-8 and TRBJ2-7 gives the whole variable domain GAGVSQSPRYKVAKRGQDVALRCDPISGHVSLFWYQQALGQGPEFLTYFQNEAQLDKSGLPSDRFFAERPEGSVSTLKIQRTQQEDSAVYLCASSSNRNYYEQYFGPGTRLTVT.

V and J are TRBV6-5 and TRBJ2-7; TRBD1 agrees at 8 bases. The CDR3 length is 14 residues. V shed 5 bases, J shed 2 bases, and the junction held 5 bases outside the gene matches. From germline, CDR1 is MNHEY and CDR2 SVGAGI. DNA of the CDR3: TGTGCCAGCAGTACATCGACAGGGGCCTACGAGCAGTACTTC. Amino acids: CASSTSTGAYEQYF.

This chain joins TRBV5-1 and TRBJ2-2; the match to TRBD2 covers 7 bases. This CDR3 is built from 15 residues. J lost 7 bases, V lost 4 bases, and 10 bases had no gene match. The germline gives CDR1 SGHRS, CDR2 YFSETQ. For the CDR3, the DNA is TGCGCCAGCAGCGACGGGGGGTCCCCGGTCGGGGAGCTGTTTTTT. Translating it yields CASSDGGSPVGELFF.

The chain links TRBV30 to TRBJ1-5; D is undetermined. In germline, CDR1 is GTSNPN, CDR2 SVGIG (reference sequence). V was clipped by 2 bases and J by 1 base, with 6 bases between them. The CDR3 spans 13 residues. CDR3 loop: CAWSLASNQPQHF. The CDR3, as DNA: TGTGCCTGGAGTTTGGCCAGCAATCAGCCCCAGCATTTT.

V gene TRBV6-5 combines with J gene TRBJ2-7; TRBD1 matches at 10 bases. CDR1 and CDR2 (germline): MNHEY, SVGAGI. The CDR3 spans 15 residues. Trimming took 7 bases from V and 4 from J; bases not matched to a gene: 10. CDR3 protein: CASTAEGTGVYEQYF. DNA for the CDR3: TGTGCCAGCACCGCAGAGGGGACAGGGGTTTACGAGCAGTACTTC.

In DNA, the CDR3 is TGCGCCAGCAGCCAAGATCCCCCCGGAGTAGCGGGGGGAAACGAGCAGTACTTC. This sequence encodes CASSQDPPGVAGGNEQYF. The V call is TRBV4-1, the J call TRBJ2-7; 10 bases match TRBD2. The V gene end was trimmed by 0 bases and the J gene end by 5 bases; junction bases not matched to a gene: 13. Germline V gives CDR1 MGHRA, CDR2 YSYEKL. The CDR3 has 18 amino acids.

The V call is TRBV30, the J call TRBJ2-6; TRBD2 agrees at 13 bases. The CDR3 loop spans 18 amino acids. Germline V gene data show CDR1 as GTSNPN and CDR2 as SVGIG (reference sequence). V lost 4 bases to trimming and J lost 0 bases; unmatched junction nucleotides: 6. DNA for the CDR3: TGTGCCTGGACCCTGACTAGCGGGGGGATCTCTGGGGCCAACGTCCTGACTTTC. Amino acid sequence: CAWTLTSGGISGANVLTF. Combining the CDR3 with reference TRBV30 and TRBJ2-6 gives the whole variable domain SQTIHQWPATLVQPVGSPLSLECTVEGTSNPNLYWYRQAAGRGLQLLFYSVGIGQISSEVPQNLSASRPQDRQFILSSKKLLLSDSGFYLCAWTLTSGGISGANVLTFGAGSRLTVL.

The rearrangement joins TRBV11-2 to TRBJ2-5, with 7 positions matching TRBD2. Germline lookup yields CDR1 SGHAT and CDR2 FQNNGV. The length of the CDR3 is 14 residues. The V gene end was trimmed by 6 bases and the J gene end by 6 bases; junction bases not matched to a gene: 10. The CDR3 nucleotides read TGTGCCAGCAGGGCCGGGGACTACGAAAAGACCCAGTACTTC. As protein: CASRAGDYEKTQYF. The whole variable domain, filled in from reference TRBV11-2 and TRBJ2-5, reads EAGVAQSPRYKIIEKRQSVAFWCNPISGHATLYWYQQILGQGPKLLIQFQNNGVVDDSQLPKDRFSAERLKGVDSTLKIQPAKLEDSAVYLCASRAGDYEKTQYFGPGTRLLVL.